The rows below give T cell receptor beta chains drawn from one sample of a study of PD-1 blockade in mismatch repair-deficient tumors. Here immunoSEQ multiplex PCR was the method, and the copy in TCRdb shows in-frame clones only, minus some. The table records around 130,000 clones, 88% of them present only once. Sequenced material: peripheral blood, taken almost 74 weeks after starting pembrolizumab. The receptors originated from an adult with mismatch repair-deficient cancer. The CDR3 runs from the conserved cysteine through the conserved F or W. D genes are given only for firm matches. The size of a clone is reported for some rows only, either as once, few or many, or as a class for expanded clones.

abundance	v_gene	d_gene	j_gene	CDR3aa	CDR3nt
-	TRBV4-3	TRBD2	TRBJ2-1	CASSQDLYSGSSYNEQFF	TGCGCCAGCAGCCAAGATCTATACAGCGGGAGCTCCTACAATGAGCAGTTCTTC
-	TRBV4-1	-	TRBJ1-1	CASSRAQGNTEAFF	TGCGCCAGCAGCCGAGCTCAGGGTAACACTGAAGCTTTCTTT
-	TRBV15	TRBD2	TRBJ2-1	CATSRTTSGIYNEQFF	TGTGCCACCAGCAGAACGACTAGCGGGATATACAATGAGCAGTTCTTC
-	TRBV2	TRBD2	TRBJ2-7	CASFNIAGSSYEQYF	TGTGCCAGCTTCAACATAGCGGGAAGCTCCTACGAGCAGTACTTC
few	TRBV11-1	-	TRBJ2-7	CASSSRQDEQYF	TGTGCCAGCAGCTCCCGCCAGGATGAGCAGTACTTC
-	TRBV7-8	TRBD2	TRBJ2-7	CASSLEASGTAPAYEQYF	TGTGCCAGCAGCTTAGAGGCTAGCGGGACCGCCCCCGCCTACGAGCAGTACTTC
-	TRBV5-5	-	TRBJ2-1	CASHWGDEQFF	TGTGCCAGCCACTGGGGGGATGAGCAGTTCTTC
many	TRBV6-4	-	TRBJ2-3	CASSDSTGGAGADTQYF	TGTGCCAGCAGTGACTCGACAGGGGGAGCGGGAGCAGATACGCAGTATTTT
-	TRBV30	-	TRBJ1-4	CAWSLISGEKLFF	TGTGCCTGGAGCTTAATCTCCGGCGAAAAACTGTTTTTT
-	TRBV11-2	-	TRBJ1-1	CASSLYGTEAFF	TGTGCCAGCAGCTTATACGGGACTGAAGCTTTCTTT
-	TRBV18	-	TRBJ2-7	CASSPPSAAYEQYF	TGTGCCAGCTCACCACCCAGCGCAGCCTACGAGCAGTACTTC
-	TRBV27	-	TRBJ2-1	CASSWTRRHNEQFF	TGTGCCAGCAGCTGGACCCGGCGGCACAATGAGCAGTTCTTC
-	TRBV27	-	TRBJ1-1	CASSPTDSEAFF	TGTGCCAGCAGTCCCACAGACAGTGAAGCTTTCTTT
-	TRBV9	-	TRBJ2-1	CASSALLLDEQFF	TGTGCCAGCAGCGCCCTCCTGTTAGATGAGCAGTTCTTC
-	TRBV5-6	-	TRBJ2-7	CASMSGTRVFEQYF	TGTGCCAGCATGTCCGGGACAAGGGTCTTCGAGCAGTACTTC
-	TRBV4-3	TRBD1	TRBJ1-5	CASSQGQGGQPQHF	TGCGCCAGCAGCCAAGGACAGGGTGGGCAGCCCCAGCATTTT
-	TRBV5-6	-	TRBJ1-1	CASGYGVTTEAFF	TGTGCCAGCGGATACGGGGTGACCACTGAAGCTTTCTTT
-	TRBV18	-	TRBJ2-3	CASSPPGLGTDTQYF	TGTGCCAGCTCACCACCAGGCTTGGGCACAGATACGCAGTATTTT
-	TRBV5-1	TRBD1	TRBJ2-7	CASSLGRGRGEQYF	TGCGCCAGCAGCTTGGGTAGGGGGCGCGGCGAGCAGTACTTC
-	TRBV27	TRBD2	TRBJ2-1	CASTERGLANYNEQFF	TGTGCCAGCACCGAAAGGGGACTAGCGAACTACAATGAGCAGTTCTTC
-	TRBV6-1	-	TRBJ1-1	CASPRAPGQEAFF	TGTGCCAGTCCCCGGGCCCCGGGCCAGGAAGCTTTCTTT
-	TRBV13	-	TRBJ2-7	CASSRAGDSEQYF	TGTGCCAGCAGCCGGGCAGGGGACTCCGAGCAGTACTTC